This T cell receptor beta chain was captured by sequencing in a study of blood T cell repertoires in COVID-19. Study-level background: T cells, B-cell-depleted T cells, or PBMCs provided the cDNA or gDNA that served as material.

J lost 0 bases, V lost 6 bases, and 12 bases had no gene match. Germline CDR1 reads MNHEY; CDR2 reads SMNVEV (reference sequence). CDR3 length: 17 amino acids. Per the original methods: Cell counts per sample came from amplifying reference gene primers. Profiling relied on immunoSEQ multiplex PCR, and the TCRdb table lists in-frame clones only, not all of them. V and J calls and clone size come straight from that table; D and trimming were deduced from the DNA. The repertoire holds 200,000 to 300,000 clones, with approximately 85% as singletons. The sequence came from an older woman with acute or convalescent COVID-19. The specimen was peripheral blood. The chain recombines TRBV27 with TRBJ1-2; 8 bases map to TRBD1. The CDR3 DNA reads TGTGCCAGCAGCCCCCTCCTGGACAGGGATACTAACTATGGCTACACCTTC. This encodes CASSPLLDRDTNYGYTF.